This T cell receptor beta chain was profiled in a study of T cells in Graves' hyperthyroidism and ophthalmopathy. Overall study results and limits: Ophthalmopathy cases were set apart from stable hyperthyroidism by a 13 V-J model.

The CDR3 has 16 amino acids. CDR1 is SEHNR, CDR2 FQNEAQ, per germline (reference sequence). V dropped 5 bases and J dropped 1 base, with 15 bases sitting between them. This clonotype showed up many times. Antigen unknown. Authors of the study amplified TCR beta CDR3 regions from RNA transcripts. TCR CDR3 regions were first amplified by RT-PCR with HTBI primers. TCRdb recomputed calls from the multiplex PCR reads with MiXCR, one row per CDR3 protein. The sample contains about 300,000 distinct CDR3 sequences, about 19% of which appear only once. What was sequenced was blood. The clonotype originates from a middle-aged man with Graves' ophthalmopathy. The V and J genes are TRBV7-9 and TRBJ2-1; D is perhaps TRBD1 or TRBD2 (5 bases each). CDR3 in DNA: TGTGCCAGCAGCCCCCCGGGGCGTACTTCCTACAATGAGCAGTTCTTC. It codes for CASSPPGRTSYNEQFF.